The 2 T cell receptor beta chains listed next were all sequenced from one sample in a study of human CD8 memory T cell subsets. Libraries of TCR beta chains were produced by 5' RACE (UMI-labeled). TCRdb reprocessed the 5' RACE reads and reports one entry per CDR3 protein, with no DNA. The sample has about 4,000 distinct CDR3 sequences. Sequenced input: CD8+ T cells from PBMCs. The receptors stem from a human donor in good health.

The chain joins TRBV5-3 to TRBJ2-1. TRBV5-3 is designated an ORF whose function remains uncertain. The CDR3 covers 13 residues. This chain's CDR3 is CARSYDSYNEQFF.

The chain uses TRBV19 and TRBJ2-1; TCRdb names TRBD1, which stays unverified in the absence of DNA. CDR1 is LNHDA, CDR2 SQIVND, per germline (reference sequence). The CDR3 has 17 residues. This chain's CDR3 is CASSPGPQESYYNEQFF.